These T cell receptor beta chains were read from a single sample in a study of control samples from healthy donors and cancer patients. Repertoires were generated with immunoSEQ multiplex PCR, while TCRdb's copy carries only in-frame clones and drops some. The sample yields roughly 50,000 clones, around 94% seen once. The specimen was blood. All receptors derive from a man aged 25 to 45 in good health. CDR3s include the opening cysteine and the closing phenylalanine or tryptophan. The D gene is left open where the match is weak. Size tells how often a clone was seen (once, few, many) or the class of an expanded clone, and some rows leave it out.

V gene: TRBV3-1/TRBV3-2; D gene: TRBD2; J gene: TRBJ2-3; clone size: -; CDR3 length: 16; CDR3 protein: CASSRPLAGVTDTQYF; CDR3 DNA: TGTGCCAGCAGCCGCCCCCTAGCGGGGGTCACAGATACGCAGTATTTT
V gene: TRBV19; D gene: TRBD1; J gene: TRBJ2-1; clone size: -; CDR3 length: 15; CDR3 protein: CASSVLRDRGYEQFF; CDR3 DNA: TGTGCCAGTAGTGTCCTCCGGGACAGGGGTTATGAGCAGTTCTTC
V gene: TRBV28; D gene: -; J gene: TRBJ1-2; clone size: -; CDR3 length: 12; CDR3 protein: CASRWQGYGYTF; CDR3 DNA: TGTGCCAGCAGGTGGCAGGGCTATGGCTACACCTTC
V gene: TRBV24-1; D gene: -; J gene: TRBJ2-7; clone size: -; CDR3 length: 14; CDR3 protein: CATSELGRPGEQYF; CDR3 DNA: TGTGCCACCAGTGAGCTGGGACGGCCTGGCGAGCAGTACTTC
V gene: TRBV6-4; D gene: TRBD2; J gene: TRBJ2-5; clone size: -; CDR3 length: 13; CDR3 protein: CASSASGQETQYF; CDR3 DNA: TGTGCCAGCAGCGCTAGCGGCCAAGAGACCCAGTACTTC
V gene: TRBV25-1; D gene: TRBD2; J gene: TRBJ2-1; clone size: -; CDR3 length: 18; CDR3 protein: CASGGHIVIAGGNNEQFF; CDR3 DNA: TGTGCCAGCGGGGGACATATAGTGATCGCGGGGGGAAACAATGAGCAGTTCTTC
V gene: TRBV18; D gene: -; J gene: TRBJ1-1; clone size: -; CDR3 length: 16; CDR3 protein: CASSLGTSPRSTEAFF; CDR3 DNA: TGTGCCAGCTCACTGGGGACATCGCCCCGGAGCACTGAAGCTTTCTTT
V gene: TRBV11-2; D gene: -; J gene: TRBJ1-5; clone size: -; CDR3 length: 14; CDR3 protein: CASSLERDNQPQHF; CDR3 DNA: TGTGCCAGCAGCTTAGAACGTGATAATCAGCCCCAGCATTTT
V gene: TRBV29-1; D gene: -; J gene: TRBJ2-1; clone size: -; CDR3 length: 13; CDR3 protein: CSVKGGTYNEQFF; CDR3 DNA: TGCAGCGTGAAGGGTGGTACCTACAATGAGCAGTTCTTC
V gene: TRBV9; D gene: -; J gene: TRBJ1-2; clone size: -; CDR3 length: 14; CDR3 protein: CASSVDTGNYGYTF; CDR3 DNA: TGTGCCAGCAGCGTAGACACGGGTAACTATGGCTACACCTTC
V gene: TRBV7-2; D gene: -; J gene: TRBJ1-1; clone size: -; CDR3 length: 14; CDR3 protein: CASSSPQPNTEAFF; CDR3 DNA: TGTGCCAGCAGCTCCCCGCAACCGAACACTGAAGCTTTCTTT
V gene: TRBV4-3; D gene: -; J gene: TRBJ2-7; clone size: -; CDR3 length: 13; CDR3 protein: CASSQGKSYEQYF; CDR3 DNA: TGCGCCAGCAGCCAAGGGAAGTCCTACGAGCAGTACTTC
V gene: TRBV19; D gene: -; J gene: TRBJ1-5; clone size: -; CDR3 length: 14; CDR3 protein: CASRGQGQNQPQHF; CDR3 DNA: TGTGCCAGTAGGGGCCAGGGCCAGAATCAGCCCCAGCATTTT
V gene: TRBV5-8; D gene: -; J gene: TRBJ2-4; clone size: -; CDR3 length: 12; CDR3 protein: CASSLGLNIQYF; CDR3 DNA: TGTGCCAGCAGCTTGGGACTAAACATTCAGTACTTC
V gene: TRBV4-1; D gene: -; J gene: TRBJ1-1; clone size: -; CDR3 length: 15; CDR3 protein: CASSQEAEVGFEAFF; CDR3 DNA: TGCGCCAGCAGCCAAGAGGCGGAGGTGGGCTTTGAAGCTTTCTTT
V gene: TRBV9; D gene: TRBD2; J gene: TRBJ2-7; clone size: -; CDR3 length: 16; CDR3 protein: CASSARGGGSRDEQYF; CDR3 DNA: TGTGCCAGCAGCGCCCGAGGCGGCGGGAGTCGAGACGAGCAGTACTTC
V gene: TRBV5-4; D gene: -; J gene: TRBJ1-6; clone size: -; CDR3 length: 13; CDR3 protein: CASSLTGRSPLHF; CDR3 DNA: TGTGCCAGCAGCTTGACAGGGAGGTCACCCCTCCACTTT
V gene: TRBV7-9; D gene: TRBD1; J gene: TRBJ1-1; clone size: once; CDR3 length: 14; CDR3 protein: CASSLSDRGTEAFF; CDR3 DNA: TGTGCCAGCAGCCTATCGGACAGGGGGACTGAAGCTTTCTTT
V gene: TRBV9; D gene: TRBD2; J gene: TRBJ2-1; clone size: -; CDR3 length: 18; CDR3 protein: CASSLGLAESPPYNEQFF; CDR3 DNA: TGTGCCAGCAGCTTGGGACTAGCGGAGTCCCCCCCTTACAATGAGCAGTTCTTC
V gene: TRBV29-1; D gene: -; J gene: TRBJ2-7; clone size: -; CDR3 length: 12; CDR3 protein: CSVEKGGSEQYF; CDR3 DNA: TGCAGCGTTGAAAAGGGAGGTAGCGAGCAGTACTTC
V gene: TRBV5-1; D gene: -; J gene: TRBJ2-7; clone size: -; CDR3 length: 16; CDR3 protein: CASSLQPRGVQYEQYF; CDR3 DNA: TGCGCCAGCAGCTTACAACCCCGGGGAGTCCAATACGAGCAGTACTTC
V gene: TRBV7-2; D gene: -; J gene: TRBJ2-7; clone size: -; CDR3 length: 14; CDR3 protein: CASSLARGLDEQYF; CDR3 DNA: TGTGCCAGCAGCTTAGCAAGGGGCCTGGACGAGCAGTACTTC
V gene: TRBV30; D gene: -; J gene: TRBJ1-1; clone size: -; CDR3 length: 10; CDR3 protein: CASMDTEAFF; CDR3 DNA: TGTGCCTCGATGGACACTGAAGCTTTCTTT
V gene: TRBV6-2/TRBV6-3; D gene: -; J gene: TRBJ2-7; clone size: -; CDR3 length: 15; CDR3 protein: CASSYYQAFSYEQYF; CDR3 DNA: TGTGCCAGCAGTTACTACCAGGCTTTCTCCTACGAGCAGTACTTC
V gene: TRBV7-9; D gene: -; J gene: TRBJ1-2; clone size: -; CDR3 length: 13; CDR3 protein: CASSNRDISGYTF; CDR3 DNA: TGTGCCAGCAGCAACAGGGATATAAGTGGCTACACCTTC
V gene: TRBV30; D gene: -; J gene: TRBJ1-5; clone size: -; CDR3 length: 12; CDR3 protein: CAWNGANQPQHF; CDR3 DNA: TGTGCCTGGAATGGAGCTAATCAGCCCCAGCATTTT
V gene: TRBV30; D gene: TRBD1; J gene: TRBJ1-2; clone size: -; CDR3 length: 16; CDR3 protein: CAWSPEWGTGDYGYTF; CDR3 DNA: TGTGCCTGGAGTCCCGAGTGGGGGACAGGGGACTATGGCTACACCTTC
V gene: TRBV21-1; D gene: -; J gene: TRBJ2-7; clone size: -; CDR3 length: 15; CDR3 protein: CASSSHRDSGYEQYF; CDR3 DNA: TGTGCCAGCAGCTCGCATCGGGACAGCGGCTACGAGCAGTACTTC
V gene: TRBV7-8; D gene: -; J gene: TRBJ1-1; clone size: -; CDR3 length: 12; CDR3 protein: CASRRGWTEAFF; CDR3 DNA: TGTGCCAGCAGACGGGGCTGGACTGAAGCTTTCTTT
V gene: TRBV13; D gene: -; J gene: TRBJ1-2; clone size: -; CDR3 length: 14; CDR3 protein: CASSLRTGRYGYTF; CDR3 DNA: TGTGCCAGCAGTTTACGGACGGGACGGTATGGCTACACCTTC
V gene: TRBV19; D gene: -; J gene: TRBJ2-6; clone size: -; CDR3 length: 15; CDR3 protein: CASSITSSGANVLTF; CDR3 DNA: TGTGCCAGTAGTATCACCAGCTCTGGGGCCAACGTCCTGACTTTC
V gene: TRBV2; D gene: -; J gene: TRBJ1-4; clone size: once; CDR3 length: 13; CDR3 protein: CASTRTTNEKLFF; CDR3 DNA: TGTGCCAGCACCAGGACAACTAATGAAAAACTGTTTTTT
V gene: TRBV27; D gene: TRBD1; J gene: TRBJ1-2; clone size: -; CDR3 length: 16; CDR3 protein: CASSLFRQGLNYGYTF; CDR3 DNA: TGTGCCAGCAGTTTGTTTCGACAGGGGCTCAACTATGGCTACACCTTC
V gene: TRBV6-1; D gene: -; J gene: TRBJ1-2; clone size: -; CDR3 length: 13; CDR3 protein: CASSQAKKGGYTF; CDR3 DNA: TGTGCCAGCAGTCAAGCGAAGAAGGGTGGCTACACCTTC
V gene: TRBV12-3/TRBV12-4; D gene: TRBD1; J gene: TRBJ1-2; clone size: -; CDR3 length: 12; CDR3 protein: CASTGTGRGYTF; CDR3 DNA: TGTGCCAGCACCGGGACAGGCCGAGGCTACACCTTC
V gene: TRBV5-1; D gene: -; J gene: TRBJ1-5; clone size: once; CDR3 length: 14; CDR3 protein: CASSPGDSNQPQHF; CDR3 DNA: TGCGCCAGCAGCCCAGGGGACAGCAATCAGCCCCAGCATTTT
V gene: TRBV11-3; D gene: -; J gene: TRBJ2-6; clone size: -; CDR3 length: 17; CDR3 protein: CASSLDRGGVGPNVLTF; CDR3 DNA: TGTGCCAGCAGCTTAGATAGAGGCGGCGTAGGACCCAACGTCCTGACTTTC
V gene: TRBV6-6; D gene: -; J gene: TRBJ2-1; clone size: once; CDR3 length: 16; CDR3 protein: CASSTRQGWGDNEQFF; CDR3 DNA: TGTGCCAGCAGTACCAGACAGGGCTGGGGGGACAATGAGCAGTTCTTC